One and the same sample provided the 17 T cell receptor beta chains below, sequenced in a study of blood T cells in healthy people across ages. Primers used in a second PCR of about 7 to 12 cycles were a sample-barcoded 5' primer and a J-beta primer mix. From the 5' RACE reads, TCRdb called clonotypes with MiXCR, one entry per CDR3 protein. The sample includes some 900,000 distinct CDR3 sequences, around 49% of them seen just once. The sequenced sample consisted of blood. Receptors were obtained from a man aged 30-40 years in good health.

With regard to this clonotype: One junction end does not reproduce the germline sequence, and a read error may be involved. CDR3 region: CSAREQGGRGQPQHF. CDR3 DNA sequence: TGCAGTGCTCGAGAACAGGGAGGACGGGGTCAGCCCCAGCATTTT. The chain carries TRBV20-1 and TRBJ1-5, with TRBD1 as a possible D gene (6 bases). The CDR3 runs 15 residues. The germline V gene encodes CDR1 DFQATT and CDR2 SNEGSKA (reference sequence).

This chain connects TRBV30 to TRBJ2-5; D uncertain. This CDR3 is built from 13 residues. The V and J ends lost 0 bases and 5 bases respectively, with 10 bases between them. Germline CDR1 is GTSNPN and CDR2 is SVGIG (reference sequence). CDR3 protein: CAWSVRDGETQYF. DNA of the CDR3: TGTGCCTGGAGTGTAAGGGATGGGGAGACCCAGTACTTC.

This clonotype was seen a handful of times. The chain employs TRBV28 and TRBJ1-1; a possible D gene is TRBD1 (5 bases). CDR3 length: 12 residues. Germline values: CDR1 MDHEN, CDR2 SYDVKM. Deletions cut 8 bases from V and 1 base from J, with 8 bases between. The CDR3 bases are TGTGCCAGCGATACAGGGAACACTGAAGCTTTCTTT. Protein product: CASDTGNTEAFF.

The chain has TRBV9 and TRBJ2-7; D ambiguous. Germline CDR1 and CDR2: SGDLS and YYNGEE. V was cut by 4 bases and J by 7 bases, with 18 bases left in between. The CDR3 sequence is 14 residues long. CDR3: CASSSDQAFGEQYF. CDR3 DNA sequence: TGTGCCAGCAGCTCTGATCAGGCTTTCGGTGAGCAGTACTTC.

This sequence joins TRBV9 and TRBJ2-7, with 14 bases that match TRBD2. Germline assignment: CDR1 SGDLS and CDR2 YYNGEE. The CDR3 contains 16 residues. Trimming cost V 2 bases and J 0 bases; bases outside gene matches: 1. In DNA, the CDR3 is TGTGCCAGCAGCGTGGGACTAGCGGGGGACTCCTACGAGCAGTACTTC. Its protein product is CASSVGLAGDSYEQYF. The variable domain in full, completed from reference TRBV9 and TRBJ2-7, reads DSGVTQTPKHLITATGQRVTLRCSPRSGDLSVYWYQQSLDQGLQFLIQYYNGEERAKGNILERFSAQQFPDLHSELNLSSLELGDSALYFCASSVGLAGDSYEQYFGPGTRLTVT.

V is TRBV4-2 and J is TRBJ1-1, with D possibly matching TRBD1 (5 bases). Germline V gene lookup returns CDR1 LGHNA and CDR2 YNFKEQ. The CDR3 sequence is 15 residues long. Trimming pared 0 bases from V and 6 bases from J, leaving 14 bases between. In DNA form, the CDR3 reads TGTGCCAGCAGCCAAGATAGGGGCGGGGTCCCTGAAGCTTTCTTT. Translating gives CASSQDRGGVPEAFF.

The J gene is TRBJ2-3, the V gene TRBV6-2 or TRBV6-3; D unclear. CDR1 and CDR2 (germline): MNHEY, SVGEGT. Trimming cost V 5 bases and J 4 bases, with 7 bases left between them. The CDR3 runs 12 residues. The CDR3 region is CASSGDADTQYF. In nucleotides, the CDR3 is TGTGCCAGCAGTGGGGATGCAGATACGCAGTATTTT.

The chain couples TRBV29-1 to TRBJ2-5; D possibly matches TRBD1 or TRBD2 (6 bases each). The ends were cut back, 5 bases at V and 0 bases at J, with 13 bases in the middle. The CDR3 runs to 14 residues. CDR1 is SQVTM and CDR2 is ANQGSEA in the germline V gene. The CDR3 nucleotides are TGCAGCGTTAAGCTAGGGGGGTACCAAGAGACCCAGTACTTC. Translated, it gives CSVKLGGYQETQYF.

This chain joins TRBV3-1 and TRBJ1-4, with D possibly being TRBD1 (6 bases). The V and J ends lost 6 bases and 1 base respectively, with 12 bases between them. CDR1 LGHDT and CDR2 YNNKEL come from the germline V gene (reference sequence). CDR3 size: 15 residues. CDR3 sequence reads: CASSPEGGTNEKLFF. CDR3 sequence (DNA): TGTGCCAGCAGTCCGGAGGGGGGAACTAATGAAAAACTGTTTTTT.

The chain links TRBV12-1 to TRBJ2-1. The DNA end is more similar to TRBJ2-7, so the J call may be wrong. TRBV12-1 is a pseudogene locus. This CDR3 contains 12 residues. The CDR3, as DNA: TGTGCCAGCAGCTTTCACGGGCACGAGCAGTACTTC. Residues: CASSFHGHEQYF.

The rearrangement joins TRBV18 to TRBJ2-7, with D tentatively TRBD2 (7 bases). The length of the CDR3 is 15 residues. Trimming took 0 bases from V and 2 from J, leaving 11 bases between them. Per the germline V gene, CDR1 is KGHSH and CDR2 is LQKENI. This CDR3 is CASSPPRGGPYEQYF. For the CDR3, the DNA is TGTGCCAGCTCACCACCGAGGGGGGGGCCCTACGAGCAGTACTTC.

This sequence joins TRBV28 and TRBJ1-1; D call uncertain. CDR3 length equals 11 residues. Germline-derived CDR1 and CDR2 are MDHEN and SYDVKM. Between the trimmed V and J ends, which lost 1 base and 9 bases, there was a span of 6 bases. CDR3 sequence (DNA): TGTGCCAGCAGTTTATCCAGGCAAGCTTTCTTT. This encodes CASSLSRQAFF.

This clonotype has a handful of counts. DNA of the CDR3: TGTGCCAGCAGCTCCGAGCCGGGACATACTGGGGCCAACGTCCTGACTTTC. Its protein is CASSSEPGHTGANVLTF. This chain connects TRBV7-3 to TRBJ2-6; D possibly corresponds to TRBD1 (6 bases). The CDR3 loop spans 17 amino acids. The germline V gene has CDR1 SGHTA and CDR2 FQGTGA. Trimming removed 4 bases at V and 2 bases at J, with 15 bases between.

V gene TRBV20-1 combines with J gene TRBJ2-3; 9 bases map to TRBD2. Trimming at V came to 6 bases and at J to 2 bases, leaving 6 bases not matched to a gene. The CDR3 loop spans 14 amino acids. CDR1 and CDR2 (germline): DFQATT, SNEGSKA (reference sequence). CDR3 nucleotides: TGCAGTGCCCACCTAGCGGGGCTCACAGATACGCAGTATTTT. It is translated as CSAHLAGLTDTQYF.

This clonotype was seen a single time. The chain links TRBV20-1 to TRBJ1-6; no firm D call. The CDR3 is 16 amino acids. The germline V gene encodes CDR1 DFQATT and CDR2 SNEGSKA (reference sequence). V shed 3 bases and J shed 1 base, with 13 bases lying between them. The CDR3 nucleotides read TGCAGTGCTAGGGACCCTTATCGGTCCTATAATTCACCCCTCCACTTT. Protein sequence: CSARDPYRSYNSPLHF.

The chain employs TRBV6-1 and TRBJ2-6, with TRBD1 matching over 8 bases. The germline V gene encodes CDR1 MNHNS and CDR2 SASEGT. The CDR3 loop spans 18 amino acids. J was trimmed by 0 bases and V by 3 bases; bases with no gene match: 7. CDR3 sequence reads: CASSDPGTGISGANVLTF. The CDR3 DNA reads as TGTGCCAGCAGTGACCCCGGGACAGGAATCTCTGGGGCCAACGTCCTGACTTTC.

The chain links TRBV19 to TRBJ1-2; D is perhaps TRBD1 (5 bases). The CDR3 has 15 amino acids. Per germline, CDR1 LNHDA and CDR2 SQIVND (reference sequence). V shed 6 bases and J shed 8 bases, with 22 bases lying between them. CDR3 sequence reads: CASSSRDRLLRGYTF. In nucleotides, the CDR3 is TGTGCCAGTAGCTCCCGGGACCGACTACTTCGGGGCTACACCTTC. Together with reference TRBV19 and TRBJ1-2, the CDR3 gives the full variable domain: DGGITQSPKYLFRKEGQNVTLSCEQNLNHDAMYWYRQDPGQGLRLIYYSQIVNDFQKGDIAEGYSVSREKKESFPLTVTSAQKNPTAFYLCASSSRDRLLRGYTFGSGTRLTVV.